These 20 T cell receptor beta chains were sequenced from one sample in a study of blood T cell repertoires in COVID-19. TCRdb's copy holds only in-frame clones and misses some; the assay was immunoSEQ multiplex PCR. This sample has around 160,000 clones, with approximately 86% found just once. Material: peripheral blood. These receptors were collected from a man in his sixties with acute or convalescent COVID-19.

The rearrangement joins TRBV28 to TRBJ1-2; 7 bases are shared with TRBD1. There are 12 residues in the CDR3. Germline CDR1 is MDHEN and CDR2 is SYDVKM. The junction had 4 bases not matched to a gene; V was cut back by 7 bases and J by 5 bases. CDR3 residues: CASTPGQYGYTF. The CDR3 DNA follows: TGTGCCAGCACTCCGGGACAGTATGGCTACACCTTC.

The chain is built from TRBV19 and TRBJ1-2, with D perhaps TRBD1 (6 bases). Trimming removed 4 bases from V and 8 bases from J, with 11 bases in between. This CDR3 spans 12 amino acids. Germline V gene lookup returns CDR1 LNHDA and CDR2 SQIVND (reference sequence). The CDR3 nucleotides are TGTGCCAGTAGTAGCACAGGGTACGGCTACACCTTC. Protein sequence: CASSSTGYGYTF.

This clone came up a few times. This chain links TRBV21-1 with TRBJ2-7; TRBD1 reflects the table's D call only, with no check against the DNA. TRBV21-1 is tagged as a pseudogene. This CDR3 is built from 17 residues. CDR3 amino acids: CASSKGDPGQGSYEQYF. The CDR3 DNA follows: TGTGCCAGCAGCAAAGGAGATCCGGGACAGGGATCCTACGAGCAGTACTTC.

CDR3 sequence: CSVEDLSGRAVVSPPDTQYF. The CDR3 nucleotides read TGCAGCGTTGAAGATCTAAGCGGGAGGGCCGTAGTGTCTCCCCCAGATACGCAGTATTTT. The V gene is TRBV29-1, the J gene TRBJ2-3; 10 bases match TRBD2. Per germline, CDR1 SQVTM and CDR2 ANQGSEA. The length of the CDR3 is 20 residues. Trimming took 0 bases from V and 4 from J; bases not matched to a gene: 19.

V usage is TRBV6-1 and J usage is TRBJ2-7; 7 bases align to TRBD2. The ends lost 3 bases at V and 5 bases at J; junction bases unmatched: 7. The CDR3 is 14 residues long. Germline V gene lookup returns CDR1 MNHNS and CDR2 SASEGT. The CDR3 loop is CASSDWRERNEQYF. CDR3 nucleotide sequence: TGTGCCAGCAGTGATTGGCGGGAGAGGAACGAGCAGTACTTC.

The chain links TRBV5-6 to TRBJ2-7; D is unresolved. Germline V gene lookup returns CDR1 SGHDT and CDR2 YYEEEE. There are 14 residues in the CDR3. V lost 5 bases to trimming and J lost 5 bases, with 17 bases between them. The CDR3 reads CASRMRHARHEQYF. CDR3 nucleotide sequence: TGTGCCAGCAGAATGCGCCACGCGCGCCACGAGCAGTACTTC.

The V and J genes are TRBV18 and TRBJ1-6; a possible D gene is TRBD1 (5 bases). The CDR3 spans 15 residues. Germline assignment: CDR1 KGHSH and CDR2 LQKENI. V was cut by 3 bases and J by 7 bases, with 13 bases left in between. In DNA form, the CDR3 reads TGTGCCAGCTCACCTGCCAGGGTCTCGAATTCACCCCTCCACTTT. Amino acid sequence: CASSPARVSNSPLHF.

V is TRBV19 and J is TRBJ2-1; D call uncertain. Germline lookup yields CDR1 LNHDA and CDR2 SQIVND (reference sequence). This CDR3 is built from 12 residues. V lost 3 bases and J 7 bases, leaving 7 bases between the germline ends. The CDR3: CASSMSVNEQFF. The CDR3 DNA reads as TGTGCCAGTAGTATGTCGGTGAATGAGCAGTTCTTC.

This chain's CDR3 is CAWTRLGAGGTDTQYF. DNA of the CDR3: TGTGCCTGGACCAGGCTGGGGGCGGGGGGCACAGATACGCAGTATTTT. V is TRBV30 and J is TRBJ2-3, with D maybe TRBD2 (7 bases). V was shortened by 4 bases and J by 1 base, with 18 bases between the two germline ends. Germline loops: CDR1 GTSNPN, CDR2 SVGIG (reference sequence). CDR3 length equals 16 residues.

The J gene is TRBJ1-2, the V gene TRBV10-1; D is possibly TRBD1 (5 bases). Germline V CDR1 and CDR2: WNHNN, SYGVQD (reference sequence). This CDR3 contains 17 residues. Trimming removed 6 bases from V and 0 bases from J, with 20 bases in between. The CDR3 spells CASSRPSDTIANYGYTF. CDR3 nucleotides: TGCGCCAGCAGCCGACCTTCGGACACAATAGCTAACTATGGCTACACCTTC.

The chain carries TRBV9 and TRBJ2-1, with 7 bases fitting TRBD2. The CDR3 is made up of 16 amino acids. Germline V gives CDR1 SGDLS, CDR2 YYNGEE. Trimming cost V 3 bases and J 0 bases; bases outside gene matches: 6. The CDR3, as DNA: TGTGCCAGCAGCGGGGCGGGAGCACCCTCCTACAATGAGCAGTTCTTC. This translates into CASSGAGAPSYNEQFF. Full variable domain (missing parts from reference TRBV9 and TRBJ2-1): DSGVTQTPKHLITATGQRVTLRCSPRSGDLSVYWYQQSLDQGLQFLIQYYNGEERAKGNILERFSAQQFPDLHSELNLSSLELGDSALYFCASSGAGAPSYNEQFFGPGTRLTVL.

This clone was counted once. This rearrangement joins TRBV4-2 to TRBJ1-2; D might be TRBD1 (6 bases). Germline V gene lookup returns CDR1 LGHNA and CDR2 YNFKEQ. Trimming stripped 1 base from V and 0 bases from J, with 9 bases between. The CDR3 loop spans 15 amino acids. CDR3 sequence: CASSQGTATNYGYTF. As DNA, the CDR3 is TGTGCCAGCAGCCAAGGGACAGCAACTAACTATGGCTACACCTTC.

CDR3 amino acids: CAGGVGLTNRDTQYF. The CDR3 region has the DNA TGTGCCGGGGGGGTGGGCCTAACCAATAGGGATACGCAGTATTTT. V gene TRBV5-4 combines with J gene TRBJ2-3, with 7 positions matching TRBD2. In germline, CDR1 is SGHNT, CDR2 YYREEE (reference sequence). V lost 10 bases to trimming and J lost 6 bases; unmatched junction nucleotides: 17. The CDR3 sequence is 15 residues long. Drawing the rest from reference TRBV5-4 and TRBJ2-3, the complete variable domain is ETGVTQSPTHLIKTRGQQVTLRCSSQSGHNTVSWYQQALGQGPQFIFQYYREEENGRGNFPPRFSGLQFPNYSSELNVNALELDDSALYLCAGGVGLTNRDTQYFGPGTRLTVL.

This clone was recorded a few times. The V and J genes are TRBV5-1 and TRBJ2-3, with TRBD1 matching over 11 bases. CDR3 length equals 14 residues. Per the germline V gene, CDR1 is SGHRS and CDR2 is YFSETQ. The V gene end was trimmed by 8 bases and the J gene end by 6 bases; junction bases not matched to a gene: 8. The CDR3 coding sequence is TGCGCCAGTGCCGGGACAGGGGGAACGGATACGCAGTATTTT. It yields the protein CASAGTGGTDTQYF.

In its sample, this clone was seen a few times. This chain connects TRBV5-1 to TRBJ1-3; unclear D gene. The CDR3 contains 15 residues. Germline assignment: CDR1 SGHRS and CDR2 YFSETQ. V was pared by 2 bases and J by 0 bases, with 9 bases between. This CDR3 is CASSLLHGSGNTIYF. The CDR3 region has the DNA TGCGCCAGCAGCTTACTACATGGCTCTGGAAACACCATATATTTT.

The V call is TRBV2, the J call TRBJ2-1; TRBD2 aligns across 7 bases. With 6 bases clipped from V and 0 bases from J, the junction kept 5 bases outside the gene matches. The germline CDR1 and CDR2 sequences are SNHLY and FYNNEI. This CDR3 is 15 amino acids long. The CDR3 spells CASSGRLGSYNEQFF. The CDR3 DNA follows: TGTGCCAGCAGCGGGAGGCTGGGCTCCTACAATGAGCAGTTCTTC.

The gene calls are TRBV6-5 and TRBJ2-7, with 9 bases that match TRBD2. V gave up 7 bases and J gave up 3 bases; unmatched junction bases: 10. CDR3 length: 15 residues. CDR1 MNHEY and CDR2 SVGAGI come from the germline V gene. CDR3 sequence reads: CASTLLKTSGYEQYF. For the CDR3, the DNA is TGTGCCAGCACCCTACTCAAGACTAGCGGCTACGAGCAGTACTTC.

This chain links TRBV5-4 with TRBJ2-2, with 8 bases that match TRBD2. Germline assignment: CDR1 SGHNT and CDR2 YYREEE (reference sequence). The CDR3 is 13 residues long. CDR3: CVGGGIGPGELFF. In DNA, the CDR3 is TGTGTCGGGGGGGGCATAGGGCCCGGGGAGCTGTTTTTT.

Remarks on this clone: Other nucleotide sequences in the sample specify the same CDR3. The CDR3 DNA reads TGTGCCAGCTCACCACCCGGGACAGGAGGTACTGAAGCTTTCTTT. It is translated as CASSPPGTGGTEAFF. V is TRBV18 and J is TRBJ1-1, with 8 bases fitting TRBD1. After removal of 0 bases from V and 5 bases from J, the junction contained 5 bases not matched to a gene. The CDR3 contains 15 residues. Germline lookup yields CDR1 KGHSH and CDR2 LQKENI.

This clone showed up just a few times. The chain employs TRBV19 and TRBJ1-5; unclear D gene. Trimming shortened V by 6 bases and J by 9 bases, and 12 bases separated the two germline ends. CDR1 LNHDA and CDR2 SQIVND come from the germline V gene (reference sequence). The CDR3 runs to 12 residues. The CDR3 sequence: CASRASPRPQHF. CDR3 sequence (DNA): TGTGCCAGTAGGGCCTCTCCACGGCCCCAGCATTTT. Drawing the rest from reference TRBV19 and TRBJ1-5, the complete variable domain is DGGITQSPKYLFRKEGQNVTLSCEQNLNHDAMYWYRQDPGQGLRLIYYSQIVNDFQKGDIAEGYSVSREKKESFPLTVTSAQKNPTAFYLCASRASPRPQHFGDGTRLSIL.